This T cell receptor beta chain was found in a study of T cells after yellow fever vaccination. By 5'RACE template switching, TCR cDNA was produced, with a universal primer site and UMIs added in the process. TCRdb reanalysed the 5' RACE reads using MiXCR and keeps one entry per CDR3 protein. This table holds a few hundred thousand distinct CDR3 sequences, approximately 7% found once. This clonotype was picked up a small number of times. Its specificity is not known. Study observations and caveats: Researchers cautioned that FACS-sorted repertoires could harbor abundant clonotypes contaminating from the bulk population. On re-exposure, the response was weaker but peaked faster, at day 5 versus 15. Booster samples showed a return of most primary-vaccination clones (almost 97% CD4, about 88% CD8).

This CDR3 has 15 residues. CDR1 and CDR2 (germline): MGHDK, SYGVNS. V trimming: 7 bases; J trimming: 1 base; junction bases outside the gene matches: 4. Sequencing was performed on PBMCs, taken approximately 40 days after the first yellow fever vaccination. The origin of this receptor is a man between 18 and 35 years old who received the YFV17D yellow fever vaccine. This rearrangement joins TRBV25-1 to TRBJ2-2, with 9 bases aligning to TRBD1. This CDR3 reads CASMTGGLNTGELFF. In nucleotides, the CDR3 is TGTGCCAGCATGACAGGGGGGTTGAACACCGGGGAGCTGTTTTTT.